This TCR beta chain was sequenced in a study of blood T cell repertoires in COVID-19. Measured with immunoSEQ multiplex PCR; TCRdb has only the in-frame clones, and not every one. In the table there are tens of thousands of clones, roughly 90% of which are singletons. The CDR3 totals 15 residues. The V gene end was trimmed by 3 bases and the J gene end by 7 bases; junction bases not matched to a gene: 11. Germline V lookup: CDR1 LGHDT, CDR2 YNNKEL (reference sequence). This chain connects TRBV3-1 (or the pseudogene TRBV3-2) to TRBJ2-7, with TRBD1 matching 8 bases. The receptor comes from a human donor in a cohort sampled during active COVID-19. Source material: peripheral blood. CDR3 bases: TGTGCCAGCAGCCAGGGGGTCGGACAGGGAAGAGAGCAGTACTTC. Protein product: CASSQGVGQGREQYF.